The 20 T cell receptor beta chains given below trace back to one sample, sequenced in a study of OX40 agonist ivuxolimab in advanced cancers. Assay used: immunoSEQ multiplex PCR; TCRdb lists only in-frame clones, some missing. The top ten hold approximately 6.3% of the sample, which has about 92,000 clones, more than 80% seen once. The material was CD4+ or CD8+ T cells sorted from blood, obtained in a trial of the OX40 agonist ivuxolimab. These receptor sequences come from an adult with an advanced solid tumor such as melanoma, head and neck, liver or kidney cancer.

V is TRBV5-6 and J is TRBJ1-4; tentatively, D is TRBD1 (6 bases). Germline CDR1 and CDR2: SGHDT and YYEEEE. The CDR3 covers 18 residues. V lost 4 bases and J lost 0, with 19 bases in between. As DNA, the CDR3 is TGTGCCAGCAGCCACCGGACAGATCCTAAAACAACTAATGAAAAACTGTTTTTT. Protein product: CASSHRTDPKTTNEKLFF.

This sequence joins TRBV10-2 and TRBJ1-1, with D uncertain. CDR1 and CDR2 from the germline V gene are WSHSY and SAAADI. The CDR3 runs 15 residues. Trimming pared 6 bases from V and 6 bases from J, leaving 20 bases between. For the CDR3, the DNA is TGCGCCAGCAGGGCGTGGAGGGAATCGAGGGCTGAAGCTTTCTTT. Protein sequence: CASRAWRESRAEAFF.

The chain is built from TRBV27 and TRBJ2-3; 10 bases line up with TRBD1. Germline values: CDR1 MNHEY, CDR2 SMNVEV (reference sequence). The CDR3 extends over 16 amino acids. Germline trimming cut 6 bases from V and 1 base from J; bases unmatched to any gene: 7. The CDR3 region has the DNA TGTGCCAGCAGACCTGCCGGGACAGGGGGCACAGATACGCAGTATTTT. Translated, it gives CASRPAGTGGTDTQYF.

The V call is TRBV4-3, the J call TRBJ2-3; TRBD2 matches 7 bases. The V gene's germline CDR1 is LGHNA and CDR2 YSLEER. The CDR3 sequence is 17 residues long. J gave up 2 bases and V 0 bases, and 8 bases lay outside the gene matches. The CDR3 DNA is TGCGCCAGCAGCCAAGACAGGTGGGGACTAAACACAGATACGCAGTATTTT. This codes for CASSQDRWGLNTDTQYF.

The rearrangement links TRBV18 to TRBJ2-1; TRBD2 is a possible D gene (6 bases). This CDR3 has 15 amino acids. V lost 2 bases and J lost 5, with 13 bases in between. CDR1 is KGHSH, CDR2 LQKENI, per germline. The CDR3 DNA is TGTGCCAGCTCACCATTTCTGGGGGGAAACAATGAGCAGTTCTTC. This translates into CASSPFLGGNNEQFF.

This clone was seen a single time. Other DNA sequences from this sample encode an identical CDR3 as well. The chain has TRBV6-1 and TRBJ1-1, with TRBD1 as a possible D gene (5 bases). The CDR3 is 13 amino acids. V dropped 1 base and J dropped 3 bases, with 6 bases sitting between them. Germline CDR1 MNHNS, CDR2 SASEGT. The CDR3 protein is CASSEVRDTEAFF. The CDR3 coding sequence is TGTGCCAGCAGTGAAGTCAGGGACACTGAAGCTTTCTTT.

For the CDR3, the DNA is TGTGCCAGTAGCCCCGGGCGGCCTGAAGCTTTCTTT. It specifies CASSPGRPEAFF. The genes are TRBV19 and TRBJ1-1; no firm D call. Trimming pared 6 bases from V and 6 bases from J, leaving 11 bases between. Germline V gene lookup returns CDR1 LNHDA and CDR2 SQIVND (reference sequence). This CDR3 is 12 amino acids long.

This chain joins TRBV20-1 and TRBJ1-2; D is uncertain. The CDR3 spans 11 residues. Looked up from germline, CDR1 is DFQATT and CDR2 is SNEGSKA (reference sequence). The V and J ends lost 1 base and 7 bases respectively, with 7 bases between them. In DNA form, the CDR3 reads TGCAGTGCTAGAGTATCCATTGGCTACACCTTC. Translated: CSARVSIGYTF.

This rearrangement joins TRBV12-5 to TRBJ1-2; no firm D call. CDR1 and CDR2 from the germline V gene are LGHNT and FRNRAP. V dropped 2 bases and J dropped 9 bases, with 19 bases sitting between them. The CDR3 spans 15 residues. CDR3 sequence: CASGLPYFGSWSYTF. In nucleotides, the CDR3 is TGTGCTAGTGGTTTGCCCTACTTCGGGTCCTGGAGCTACACCTTC.

This clone was seen a few times. The chain links TRBV29-1 to TRBJ2-1, with D uncertain. V dropped 0 bases and J dropped 11 bases, with 5 bases sitting between them. Per the germline V gene, CDR1 is SQVTM and CDR2 is ANQGSEA. This CDR3 contains 10 residues. Here the CDR3 DNA reads TGCAGCGTTGAAGACGCTAAGCAGTTCTTC. This translates into CSVEDAKQFF.

The rearrangement links TRBV28 to TRBJ2-3, with a possible D match to TRBD2 (6 bases). Deletions cut 4 bases from V and 6 bases from J, with 17 bases between. Germline CDR1 is MDHEN and CDR2 is SYDVKM. The CDR3 is 15 amino acids. The chain's CDR3 is CASSYRGVRVDTQYF. Here the CDR3 DNA reads TGTGCCAGCAGTTATCGCGGGGTCCGGGTTGATACGCAGTATTTT.

This clone has a single count. J is TRBJ1-3 and V is TRBV11-1; no firm D call. Trimming removed 3 bases at V and 0 bases at J, with 6 bases between. From germline, CDR1 is SGHAT and CDR2 FQDESV (reference sequence). This CDR3 is built from 14 residues. CDR3 in DNA: TGTGCCAGCAGCTTGGGGAACTCTGGAAACACCATATATTTT. It codes for CASSLGNSGNTIYF.

The chain employs TRBV19 and TRBJ2-3, with no clear D. Germline-derived CDR1 and CDR2 are LNHDA and SQIVND (reference sequence). Trimming removed 5 bases from V and 5 bases from J, with 11 bases in between. This CDR3 is 13 amino acids long. CDR3: CASSPLVGDTQYF. Here the CDR3 DNA reads TGTGCCAGTAGTCCTCTCGTAGGAGATACGCAGTATTTT.

This rearrangement joins TRBV10-3 to TRBJ2-3, with D tentatively TRBD1 or TRBD2 (6 bases each). The CDR3 runs to 14 residues. The ends were cut back, 7 bases at V and 0 bases at J, with 11 bases in the middle. CDR1 is ENHRY, CDR2 SYGVKD, per germline. As DNA, the CDR3 is TGTGCCATCAAGGAAGGGGGGAGCACAGATACGCAGTATTTT. Protein: CAIKEGGSTDTQYF.

The chain has TRBV7-6 and TRBJ1-5; TRBD1 aligns across 7 bases. There are 15 residues in the CDR3. V trimming: 3 bases; J trimming: 4 bases; junction bases outside the gene matches: 6. Per germline, CDR1 SGHVS and CDR2 FNYEAQ. CDR3 bases: TGTGCCAGCAGCTTGTACCAGGGACAGAATCAGCCCCAGCATTTT. Its translation: CASSLYQGQNQPQHF.

The chain uses TRBV5-1 and TRBJ2-3; 9 bases align to TRBD1. Germline assignment: CDR1 SGHRS and CDR2 YFSETQ. CDR3 length: 13 amino acids. Trimming cost V 10 bases and J 3 bases; bases outside gene matches: 6. Written as DNA, the CDR3 is TGCGCCTGCAACAGGGGGCCGACAGATACGCAGTATTTT. Encoded protein: CACNRGPTDTQYF. The whole variable domain, remainder taken from reference TRBV5-1 and TRBJ2-3, is KAGVTQTPRYLIKTRGQQVTLSCSPISGHRSVSWYQQTPGQGLQFLFEYFSETQRNKGNFPGRFSGRQFSNSRSEMNVSTLELGDSALYLCACNRGPTDTQYFGPGTRLTVL.

The chain combines TRBV4-3 with TRBJ2-3; 7 bases map to TRBD2. The germline V gene has CDR1 LGHNA and CDR2 YSLEER. The CDR3 loop spans 17 amino acids. The J segment lost 1 base and the V segment lost 4 bases, leaving 11 bases of the junction unmatched. The CDR3 bases are TGCGCCAGCAGCCTACGACTAACTAGCGAAGGCACAGATACGCAGTATTTT. Translating gives CASSLRLTSEGTDTQYF.

The chain has TRBV6-1 and TRBJ2-7; 14 positions agree with TRBD2. Germline V gene sequence: CDR1 MNHNS, CDR2 SASEGT. V was clipped by 6 bases and J by 3 bases; unmatched bases: 4. This CDR3 has 15 amino acids. The chain's CDR3 is CASSRLAGGGYEQYF. The CDR3 region has the DNA TGTGCCAGCAGCAGACTAGCGGGAGGGGGCTACGAGCAGTACTTC.

This clone is judged large. The V call is TRBV5-8, the J call TRBJ1-1; 11 bases are a match to TRBD1. Trimming took 4 bases from V and 5 from J; bases not matched to a gene: 7. The CDR3 consists of 15 residues. CDR1 SGHTS and CDR2 YDEGEE come from the germline V gene. CDR3 sequence (DNA): TGTGCCAGCAGCCCGGACAGGGGGCATGGGACTGAAGCTTTCTTT. This sequence encodes CASSPDRGHGTEAFF.

This sequence joins TRBV29-1 and TRBJ1-2, with a weak D call TRBD1 (5 bases). This CDR3 comprises 12 residues. Germline lookup yields CDR1 SQVTM and CDR2 ANQGSEA. Trimming stripped 6 bases from V and 5 bases from J, with 13 bases between. The CDR3 reads CSVREGPYGYTF. The CDR3 coding sequence is TGCAGCGTAAGGGAGGGGCCGTATGGCTACACCTTC.